The subject of this entry is one T cell receptor beta chain. As yet, its antigen is unknown. Both 60 Vbeta primers and 13 Jbeta primers went into the PCR. TCRdb's table, derived via immunoSEQ multiplex PCR, lists solely in-frame clones and lacks some. The repertoire consists of some 150,000 clones, with 80% occurring once and the leading ten covering about 4.7%. This entry comes from a study of cytomegalovirus exposure and HLA in healthy donors. Study observations and caveats: In a later analysis, TCR association rates varied by HLA locus: DRB1 most, HLA-C fewest. Near-uniform donor sequencing depth was presumed by presence/absence analyses.

The V and J ends lost 1 base and 1 base respectively, with 11 bases between them. Germline CDR1 reads SGHNT; CDR2 reads YYREEE (reference sequence). The CDR3 has 15 amino acids. The sequencing sample was made of PBMCs. This chain connects TRBV5-4 to TRBJ2-5; the D gene is possibly TRBD1 (5 bases). The receptor's source is a man aged 30-40 years in good health and CMV-seronegative. CDR3 residues: CASSLLIDSQETQYF. CDR3 coding DNA: TGTGCCAGCAGCTTGCTTATCGACAGCCAAGAGACCCAGTACTTC. Full variable domain (remainder filled in from reference TRBV5-4 and TRBJ2-5): ETGVTQSPTHLIKTRGQQVTLRCSSQSGHNTVSWYQQALGQGPQFIFQYYREEENGRGNFPPRFSGLQFPNYSSELNVNALELDDSALYLCASSLLIDSQETQYFGPGTRLLVL.